This TCR beta chain is drawn from a study of patients and donors after allogeneic stem cell transplantation. MiXCR was run by TCRdb on the RT-PCR reads, yielding one entry per CDR3 protein. The sample consists of under 95,000 distinct CDR3 sequences, 4.5% to 5% of them appearing once. Ten or more counts support this clonotype. What was sequenced was blood, either unsorted or a sorted T cell fraction (not recorded which). This sequence originates from a human donor who was either an allogeneic HSCT recipient or a stem cell or donor lymphocyte infusion donor (not recorded which). It is not recorded whose cells these are; they may come from a transplant donor.

CDR3 nucleotide sequence: TGTGCCCGCGATCGGACTAGCGGGGGGCCGACGAACACCGGGGAGCTGTTTTTT. Encoded protein: CARDRTSGGPTNTGELFF. This rearrangement joins TRBV9 to TRBJ2-2; 14 bases match TRBD2. The V gene's germline CDR1 is SGDLS and CDR2 YYNGEE. This CDR3 region has 18 residues. With V trimmed by 10 bases and J by 0 bases, 11 bases remained unmatched.